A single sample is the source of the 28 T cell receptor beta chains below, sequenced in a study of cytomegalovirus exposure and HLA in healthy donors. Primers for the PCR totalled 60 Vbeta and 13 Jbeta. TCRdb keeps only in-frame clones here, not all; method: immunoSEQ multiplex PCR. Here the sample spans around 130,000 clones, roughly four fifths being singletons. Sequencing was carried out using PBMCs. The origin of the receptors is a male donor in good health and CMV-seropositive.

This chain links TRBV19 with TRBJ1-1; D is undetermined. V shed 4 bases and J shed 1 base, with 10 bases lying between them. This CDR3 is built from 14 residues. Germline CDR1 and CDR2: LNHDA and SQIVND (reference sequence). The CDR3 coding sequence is TGTGCCAGTAGTAGGAGGATTTCGAACACTGAAGCTTTCTTT. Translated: CASSRRISNTEAFF.

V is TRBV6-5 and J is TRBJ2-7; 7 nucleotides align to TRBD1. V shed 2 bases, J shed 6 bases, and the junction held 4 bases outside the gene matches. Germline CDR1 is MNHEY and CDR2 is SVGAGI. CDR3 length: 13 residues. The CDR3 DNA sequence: TGTGCCAGCAGTTACCCGAGACAGGGCGAGCAGTACTTC. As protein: CASSYPRQGEQYF.

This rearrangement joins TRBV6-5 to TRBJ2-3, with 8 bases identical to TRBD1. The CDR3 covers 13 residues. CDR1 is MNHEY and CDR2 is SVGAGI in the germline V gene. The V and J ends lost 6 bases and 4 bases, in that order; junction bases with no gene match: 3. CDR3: CASSEQGADTQYF. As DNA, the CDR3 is TGTGCCAGCAGCGAACAGGGGGCAGATACGCAGTATTTT.

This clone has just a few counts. This chain's CDR3 is CASSLSAGGTDTQYF. Written as DNA, the CDR3 is TGCGCCAGCAGCTTAAGTGCGGGAGGCACAGATACGCAGTATTTT. V usage is TRBV5-1 and J usage is TRBJ2-3, with 7 bases that match TRBD2. V gave up 2 bases and J gave up 1 base; unmatched junction bases: 4. There are 15 residues in the CDR3. Germline V gene data show CDR1 as SGHRS and CDR2 as YFSETQ. The full variable domain, with the rest looked up from reference TRBV5-1 and TRBJ2-3, is KAGVTQTPRYLIKTRGQQVTLSCSPISGHRSVSWYQQTPGQGLQFLFEYFSETQRNKGNFPGRFSGRQFSNSRSEMNVSTLELGDSALYLCASSLSAGGTDTQYFGPGTRLTVL.

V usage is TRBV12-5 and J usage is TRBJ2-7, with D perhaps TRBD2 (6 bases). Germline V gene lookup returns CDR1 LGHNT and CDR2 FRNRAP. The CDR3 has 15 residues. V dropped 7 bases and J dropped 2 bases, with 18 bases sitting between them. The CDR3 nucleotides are TGTGCTAGTGTCTCTTCCGGGAGTCCCGCCTACGAGCAGTACTTC. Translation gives CASVSSGSPAYEQYF.

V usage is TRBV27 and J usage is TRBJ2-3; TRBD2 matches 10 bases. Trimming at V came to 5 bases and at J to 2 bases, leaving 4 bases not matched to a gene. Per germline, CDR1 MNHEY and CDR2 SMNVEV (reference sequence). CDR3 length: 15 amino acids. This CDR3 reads CASSILAGLTDTQYF. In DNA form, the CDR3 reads TGTGCCAGCAGTATACTAGCGGGACTCACAGATACGCAGTATTTT.

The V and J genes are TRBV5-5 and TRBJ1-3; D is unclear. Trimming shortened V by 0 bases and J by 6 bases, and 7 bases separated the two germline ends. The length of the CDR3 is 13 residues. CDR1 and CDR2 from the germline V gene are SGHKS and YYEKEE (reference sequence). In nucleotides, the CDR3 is TGTGCCAGCAGCTTGGAACTCCCAAACACCATATATTTT. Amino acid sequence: CASSLELPNTIYF.

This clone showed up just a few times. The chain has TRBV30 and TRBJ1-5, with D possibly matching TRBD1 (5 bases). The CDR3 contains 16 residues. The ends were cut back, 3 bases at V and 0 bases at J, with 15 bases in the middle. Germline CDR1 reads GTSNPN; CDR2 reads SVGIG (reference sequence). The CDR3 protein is CAWSSRGRHSNQPQHF. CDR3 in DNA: TGTGCCTGGAGCTCCCGGGGGAGGCATAGCAATCAGCCCCAGCATTTT.

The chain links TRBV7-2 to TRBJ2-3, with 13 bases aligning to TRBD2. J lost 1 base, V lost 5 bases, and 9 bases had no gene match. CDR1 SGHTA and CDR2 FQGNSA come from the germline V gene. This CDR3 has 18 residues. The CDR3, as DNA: TGTGCCAGCAGCCCGGGGACTAGCGGGATACTTCGCACAGATACGCAGTATTTT. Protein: CASSPGTSGILRTDTQYF.

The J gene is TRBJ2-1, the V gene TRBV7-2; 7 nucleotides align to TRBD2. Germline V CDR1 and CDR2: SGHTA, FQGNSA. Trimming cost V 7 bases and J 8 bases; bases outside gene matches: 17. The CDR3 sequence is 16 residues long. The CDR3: CASISLLGGRSHEQFF. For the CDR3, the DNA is TGTGCCAGCATCTCCCTACTGGGCGGGAGAAGCCATGAGCAGTTCTTC.

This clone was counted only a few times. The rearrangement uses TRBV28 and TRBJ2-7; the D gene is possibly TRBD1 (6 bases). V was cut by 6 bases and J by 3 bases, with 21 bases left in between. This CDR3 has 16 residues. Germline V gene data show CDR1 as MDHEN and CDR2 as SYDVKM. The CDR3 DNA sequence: TGTGCCAGCAGGCCACCGGGACAAAGGGGAAACTACGAGCAGTACTTC. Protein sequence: CASRPPGQRGNYEQYF.

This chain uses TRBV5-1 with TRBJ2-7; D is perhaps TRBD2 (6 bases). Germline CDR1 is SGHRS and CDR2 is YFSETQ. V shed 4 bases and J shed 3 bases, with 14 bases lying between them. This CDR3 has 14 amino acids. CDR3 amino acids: CASSDEDYVYEQYF. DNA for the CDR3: TGCGCCAGCAGCGACGAGGACTACGTCTACGAGCAGTACTTC.

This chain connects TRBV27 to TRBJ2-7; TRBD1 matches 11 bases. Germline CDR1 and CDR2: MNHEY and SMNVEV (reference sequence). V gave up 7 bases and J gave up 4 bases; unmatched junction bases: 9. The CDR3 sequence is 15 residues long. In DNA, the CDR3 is TGTGCCAGCACCCTAGCCGGGACAGGGGGTTACGAGCAGTACTTC. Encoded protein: CASTLAGTGGYEQYF.

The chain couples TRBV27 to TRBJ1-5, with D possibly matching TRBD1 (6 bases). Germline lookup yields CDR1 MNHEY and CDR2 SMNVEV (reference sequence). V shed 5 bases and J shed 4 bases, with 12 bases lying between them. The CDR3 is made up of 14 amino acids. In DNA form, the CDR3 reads TGTGCCAGCAGTCCGGACAGCCCAAATCAGCCCCAGCATTTT. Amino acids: CASSPDSPNQPQHF.

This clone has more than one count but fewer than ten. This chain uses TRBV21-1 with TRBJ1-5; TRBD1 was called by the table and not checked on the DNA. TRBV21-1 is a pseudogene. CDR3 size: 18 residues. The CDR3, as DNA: TGTGCCAGCAGCACACGGACAGGGACACCCTCGGGCAATCAGCCCCAGCATTTT. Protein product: CASSTRTGTPSGNQPQHF.

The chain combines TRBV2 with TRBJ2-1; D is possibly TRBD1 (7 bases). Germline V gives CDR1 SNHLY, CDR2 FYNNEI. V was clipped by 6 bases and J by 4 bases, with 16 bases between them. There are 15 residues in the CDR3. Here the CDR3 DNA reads TGTGCCAGCAGCAGGCGGGACAGCCCATACAATGAGCAGTTCTTC. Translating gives CASSRRDSPYNEQFF.

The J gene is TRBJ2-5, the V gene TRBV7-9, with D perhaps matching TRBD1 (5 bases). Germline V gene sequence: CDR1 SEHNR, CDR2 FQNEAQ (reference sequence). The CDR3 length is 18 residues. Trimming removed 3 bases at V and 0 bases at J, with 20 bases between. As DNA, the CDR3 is TGTGCCAGCAGCTTGTTTTTCCGCCCCGGACAAGACCAAGAGACCCAGTACTTC. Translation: CASSLFFRPGQDQETQYF.

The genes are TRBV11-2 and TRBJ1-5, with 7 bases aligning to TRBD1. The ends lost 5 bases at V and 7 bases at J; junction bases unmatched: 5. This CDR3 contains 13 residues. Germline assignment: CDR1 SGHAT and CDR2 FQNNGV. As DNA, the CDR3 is TGTGCCAGCAGCCTACAGGGGAGACAGCCCCAGCATTTT. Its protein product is CASSLQGRQPQHF.

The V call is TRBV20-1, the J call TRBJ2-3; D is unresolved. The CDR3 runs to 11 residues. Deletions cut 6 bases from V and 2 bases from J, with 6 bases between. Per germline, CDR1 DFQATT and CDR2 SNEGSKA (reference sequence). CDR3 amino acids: CSATHTDTQYF. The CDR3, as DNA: TGCAGTGCAACACACACAGATACGCAGTATTTT.

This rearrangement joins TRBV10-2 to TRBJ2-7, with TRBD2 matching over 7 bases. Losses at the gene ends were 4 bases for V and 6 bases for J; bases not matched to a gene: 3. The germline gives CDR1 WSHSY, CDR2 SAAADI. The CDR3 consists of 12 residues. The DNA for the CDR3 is TGCGCCAGCAGTGTGGGGGGGAGCGAGCAGTACTTC. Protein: CASSVGGSEQYF.

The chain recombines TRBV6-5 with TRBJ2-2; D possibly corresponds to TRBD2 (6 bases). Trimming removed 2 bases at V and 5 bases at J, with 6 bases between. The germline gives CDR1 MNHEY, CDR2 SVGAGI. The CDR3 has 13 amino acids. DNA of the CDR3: TGTGCCAGCAGTTACGCGGGAACCGGGGAGCTGTTTTTT. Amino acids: CASSYAGTGELFF.

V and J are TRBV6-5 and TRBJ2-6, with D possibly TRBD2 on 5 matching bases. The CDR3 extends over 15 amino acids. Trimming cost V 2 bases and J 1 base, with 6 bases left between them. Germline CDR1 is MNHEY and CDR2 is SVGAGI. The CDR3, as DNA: TGTGCCAGCAGTTACCCGGGGTCTGGGGCCAACGTCCTGACTTTC. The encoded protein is CASSYPGSGANVLTF.

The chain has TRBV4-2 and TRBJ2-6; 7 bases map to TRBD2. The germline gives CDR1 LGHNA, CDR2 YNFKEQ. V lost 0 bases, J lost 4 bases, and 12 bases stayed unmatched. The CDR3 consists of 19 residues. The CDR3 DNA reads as TGTGCCAGCAGCCAAGATTCTCCCGGGGGGACGGCAGGGGCCAACGTCCTGACTTTC. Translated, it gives CASSQDSPGGTAGANVLTF.

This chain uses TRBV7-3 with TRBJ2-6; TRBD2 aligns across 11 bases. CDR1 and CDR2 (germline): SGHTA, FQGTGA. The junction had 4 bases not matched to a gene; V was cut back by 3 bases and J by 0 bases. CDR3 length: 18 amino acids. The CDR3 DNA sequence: TGTGCCAGCAGCTTGCTAGCGGGAGGACTCTCTGGGGCCAACGTCCTGACTTTC. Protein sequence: CASSLLAGGLSGANVLTF.

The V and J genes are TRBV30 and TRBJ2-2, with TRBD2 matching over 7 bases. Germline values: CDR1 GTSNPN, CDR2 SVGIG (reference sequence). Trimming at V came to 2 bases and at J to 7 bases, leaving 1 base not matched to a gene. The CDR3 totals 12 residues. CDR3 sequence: CAWSTGGGELFF. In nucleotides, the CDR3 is TGTGCCTGGAGTACGGGAGGCGGGGAGCTGTTTTTT.

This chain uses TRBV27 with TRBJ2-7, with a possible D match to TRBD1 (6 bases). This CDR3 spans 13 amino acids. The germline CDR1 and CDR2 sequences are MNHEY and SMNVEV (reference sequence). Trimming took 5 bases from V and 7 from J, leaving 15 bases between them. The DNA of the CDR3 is TGTGCCAGCAGTGAACAGGGTCCTAGAGAGCAGTACTTC. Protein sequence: CASSEQGPREQYF.

The CDR3 spells CASSLQGNNEQFF. CDR3 in DNA: TGTGCCAGCAGTCTTCAGGGAAATAATGAGCAGTTCTTC. V usage is TRBV27 and J usage is TRBJ2-1; TRBD1 might be the D (5 bases). Looked up from germline, CDR1 is MNHEY and CDR2 is SMNVEV (reference sequence). CDR3 size: 13 residues. V lost 5 bases and J lost 7, with 12 bases in between.

This chain's CDR3 is CASSQYRTGGSYGYTF. CDR3 coding DNA: TGCGCCAGCAGCCAATATAGGACAGGGGGAAGCTATGGCTACACCTTC. The chain carries TRBV4-1 and TRBJ1-2, with 10 bases that match TRBD1. V was clipped by 2 bases and J by 4 bases; unmatched bases: 7. The germline gives CDR1 MGHRA, CDR2 YSYEKL. The CDR3 contains 16 residues.